Below, 17 T cell receptor beta chains from the same sample are listed, as sequenced in a study of blood T cells in healthy people across ages. The authors ran a second PCR of about 6 to 11 cycles using a sample-barcoded 5' primer and a J-beta primer mix. TCRdb re-called the 5' RACE reads with MiXCR, one entry per CDR3 protein. The profile shows roughly 700,000 distinct CDR3 sequences, 20% to 30% of them singletons. These data were likewise used in another study, on T cells of mothers and their children.

Sequencing used blood. The source of these receptors is a boy under 18 in good health.

A few counts support this clonotype. The chain combines TRBV9 with TRBJ2-3; 7 bases fit TRBD2. The CDR3 runs 14 residues. The V gene's germline CDR1 is SGDLS and CDR2 YYNGEE. V gave up 3 bases and J gave up 4 bases; unmatched junction bases: 5. The CDR3 here is CASSAGGSADTQYF. The CDR3 coding sequence is TGTGCCAGCAGCGCGGGGGGATCGGCAGATACGCAGTATTTT.

The rearrangement uses TRBV14 and TRBJ2-5, with 15 bases fitting TRBD2. Trimming at V came to 5 bases and at J to 6 bases, leaving 7 bases not matched to a gene. The CDR3 spans 16 residues. Per germline, CDR1 SGHDN and CDR2 FVKESK. CDR3 sequence: CASSSGLAGGPQTQYF. The CDR3 DNA is TGTGCCAGCAGCTCCGGACTAGCGGGGGGGCCGCAGACCCAGTACTTC.

This clonotype was found a few times. This chain connects TRBV5-1 to TRBJ2-3; 12 positions agree with TRBD2. The germline CDR1 and CDR2 sequences are SGHRS and YFSETQ. The J segment lost 6 bases and the V segment lost 0 bases, leaving 8 bases of the junction unmatched. CDR3 length: 17 residues. CDR3 in DNA: TGCGCCAGCAGCTTGGGGCTAGCGGGGGGGCGTACCGATACGCAGTATTTT. Translated: CASSLGLAGGRTDTQYF. The full variable domain, rest sourced from reference TRBV5-1 and TRBJ2-3, is KAGVTQTPRYLIKTRGQQVTLSCSPISGHRSVSWYQQTPGQGLQFLFEYFSETQRNKGNFPGRFSGRQFSNSRSEMNVSTLELGDSALYLCASSLGLAGGRTDTQYFGPGTRLTVL.

The chain uses TRBV20-1 and TRBJ2-1; 11 bases match TRBD2. CDR3 length: 14 amino acids. Germline V CDR1 and CDR2: DFQATT, SNEGSKA (reference sequence). The trim removed 4 bases at V and 7 bases at J, leaving 6 bases unmatched. CDR3 region: CSATLAGGPNEQFF. The CDR3 DNA is TGCAGTGCTACCCTAGCGGGAGGTCCAAATGAGCAGTTCTTC.

The V call is TRBV13, the J call TRBJ1-2; 7 nucleotides align to TRBD1. The V gene end was trimmed by 5 bases and the J gene end by 10 bases; junction bases not matched to a gene: 10. Germline values: CDR1 PRHDT, CDR2 FYEKMQ (reference sequence). This CDR3 is built from 13 residues. The CDR3 is CASSLGQNKLYTF. CDR3 nucleotide sequence: TGTGCCAGCAGCCTGGGACAGAATAAGCTCTACACCTTC.

This chain uses TRBV5-1 with TRBJ2-1, with 11 bases aligning to TRBD2. Losses at the gene ends were 3 bases for V and 3 bases for J; bases not matched to a gene: 2. The CDR3 length is 15 residues. Germline CDR1 is SGHRS and CDR2 is YFSETQ. The CDR3 DNA reads as TGCGCCAGCAGCTATACTAGCGGGGGCTACAATGAGCAGTTCTTC. Residues: CASSYTSGGYNEQFF. Full variable domain (missing parts from reference TRBV5-1 and TRBJ2-1): KAGVTQTPRYLIKTRGQQVTLSCSPISGHRSVSWYQQTPGQGLQFLFEYFSETQRNKGNFPGRFSGRQFSNSRSEMNVSTLELGDSALYLCASSYTSGGYNEQFFGPGTRLTVL.

A few counts support this clonotype. This chain joins TRBV5-1 and TRBJ2-2; tentative D call: TRBD2 (5 bases). The CDR3 length is 13 residues. V lost 2 bases to trimming and J lost 6 bases, with 8 bases between them. Germline V gives CDR1 SGHRS, CDR2 YFSETQ. The CDR3 nucleotides read TGCGCCAGCAGCTTCGAGGGAGCCGGGGAGCTGTTTTTT. The encoded protein is CASSFEGAGELFF.

J is TRBJ2-5 and V is TRBV29-1; TRBD1 might be the D (5 bases). The J call is doubtful: the DNA matches TRBJ2-1 better. The CDR3 has 11 amino acids. The germline V gene has CDR1 SQVTM and CDR2 ANQGSEA. The CDR3 DNA reads TGCAAGACAGTGACCTACAATGAGCAGTTCTTC. This codes for CKTVTYNEQFF.

The CDR3 sequence is CSARDLVESSYNEQFF. In DNA form, the CDR3 reads TGCAGTGCTAGAGATTTGGTGGAAAGCTCCTACAATGAGCAGTTCTTC. The chain combines TRBV20-1 with TRBJ2-1; no definite D call. Germline assignment: CDR1 DFQATT and CDR2 SNEGSKA (reference sequence). V lost 0 bases and J 0 bases, leaving 12 bases between the germline ends. CDR3 length equals 16 residues.

This clonotype has more than one count but fewer than ten. The rearrangement joins TRBV29-1 to TRBJ2-5; D gene uncertain. Deletions cut 6 bases from V and 1 base from J, with 12 bases between. This CDR3 is built from 13 residues. Germline-derived CDR1 and CDR2 are SQVTM and ANQGSEA. CDR3 sequence: CSVGYVLQETQYF. The CDR3 nucleotides read TGCAGCGTGGGGTATGTCCTCCAAGAGACCCAGTACTTC.

This clonotype occurred a few times. This rearrangement joins TRBV12-3 or TRBV12-4 to TRBJ2-7; D is unresolved. This CDR3 has 15 residues. The V and J ends lost 2 bases and 2 bases respectively, with 13 bases between them. Here the CDR3 DNA reads TGTGCCAGCAGTTTATCGCCGGGCTCCCCCTACGAGCAGTACTTC. Its translation: CASSLSPGSPYEQYF.

The chain links TRBV7-6 to TRBJ2-3, with TRBD2 matching 7 bases. V was pared by 1 base and J by 2 bases, with 12 bases of the junction left unmatched. The length of the CDR3 is 18 residues. The V gene's germline CDR1 is SGHVS and CDR2 FNYEAQ. The DNA of the CDR3 is TGTGCCAGCAGCTTAGTAGAGGAGACTAGCAGATACACAGATACGCAGTATTTT. Its protein product is CASSLVEETSRYTDTQYF.

This clonotype appeared a few times. The chain has TRBV29-1 and TRBJ1-2, with D maybe TRBD1 (5 bases). Germline V gene data show CDR1 as SQVTM and CDR2 as ANQGSEA. Trimming took 6 bases from V and 0 from J, leaving 23 bases between them. The CDR3 length is 17 residues. Here the CDR3 DNA reads TGCAGCGTAGTCGGACGGGACTCAAAAGGAGCTAACTATGGCTACACCTTC. Translation: CSVVGRDSKGANYGYTF.

The chain uses TRBV7-2 and TRBJ2-5; 14 bases fit TRBD2. In germline, CDR1 is SGHTA, CDR2 FQGNSA. This CDR3 has 17 amino acids. J gave up 6 bases and V 5 bases, and 11 bases lay outside the gene matches. The CDR3 sequence: CASSPDRLAGGIKTQYF. CDR3 sequence (DNA): TGTGCCAGCAGCCCCGATCGACTAGCGGGGGGGATAAAGACCCAGTACTTC.

The V and J genes are TRBV10-3 and TRBJ1-5; no firm D call. From germline, CDR1 is ENHRY and CDR2 SYGVKD. The CDR3 is 13 residues long. Deletions cut 3 bases from V and 9 bases from J, with 12 bases between. The DNA of the CDR3 is TGTGCCATCAGTGAAGAAAGAGGCCGGCCCCAGCATTTT. Its protein is CAISEERGRPQHF.

This clonotype has at least ten counts. The rearrangement uses TRBV24-1 and TRBJ2-1; D perhaps matches TRBD1 (6 bases). With the DNA end fitting TRBJ2-7 better, the J assignment may be wrong. This CDR3 is 13 amino acids long. Germline CDR1 KGHDR, CDR2 SFDVKD. The CDR3 region has the DNA TGTGCCACCAGCCCGGACAGCACCTACGAGCAGTACTTC. Its translation is CATSPDSTYEQYF.

This clonotype has a single count. This chain's CDR3 is CSADSRETQYF. The CDR3 DNA reads TGCAGTGCGGACAGCAGAGAGACCCAGTACTTC. The rearrangement joins TRBV20-1 to TRBJ2-5; D may be TRBD1 (6 bases). Germline values: CDR1 DFQATT, CDR2 SNEGSKA (reference sequence). The CDR3 runs 11 residues. The V and J ends lost 6 bases and 4 bases respectively, with 9 bases between them.